This T cell receptor beta chain was identified in a study of T cell responses to AZD1222 COVID-19 vaccine. This CDR3 contains 15 residues. Trimming cost V 3 bases and J 4 bases, with 13 bases left between them. The germline CDR1 and CDR2 sequences are SGDLS and YYNGEE. Study-level findings and limits: Researchers report vaccine-associated CD4 TCRs spanning spike, with dominance at 160-218 and 743-854. Possibly, clonal diversity was underestimated; donors were largely white British and included more females. Baseline seropositivity characterized only a handful of AZD1222 recipients.

Measured with immunoSEQ multiplex PCR; TCRdb has only the in-frame clones, and not every one. Of 190,000 or so clones detected, around 89% appear once; the ten largest clones hold roughly 27%. This clone was seen once. The antigen is undetermined. J is TRBJ1-4 and V is TRBV9; TRBD1 is a possible D gene (6 bases). This clonotype was sampled from an adult who received the AZD1222 COVID-19 vaccine. The sequences come from peripheral blood, collected 28 days after the second AZD1222 dose. CDR3 DNA: TGTGCCAGCAGCGAAACGGACAGCTATAATGAAAAACTGTTTTTT. It specifies CASSETDSYNEKLFF.